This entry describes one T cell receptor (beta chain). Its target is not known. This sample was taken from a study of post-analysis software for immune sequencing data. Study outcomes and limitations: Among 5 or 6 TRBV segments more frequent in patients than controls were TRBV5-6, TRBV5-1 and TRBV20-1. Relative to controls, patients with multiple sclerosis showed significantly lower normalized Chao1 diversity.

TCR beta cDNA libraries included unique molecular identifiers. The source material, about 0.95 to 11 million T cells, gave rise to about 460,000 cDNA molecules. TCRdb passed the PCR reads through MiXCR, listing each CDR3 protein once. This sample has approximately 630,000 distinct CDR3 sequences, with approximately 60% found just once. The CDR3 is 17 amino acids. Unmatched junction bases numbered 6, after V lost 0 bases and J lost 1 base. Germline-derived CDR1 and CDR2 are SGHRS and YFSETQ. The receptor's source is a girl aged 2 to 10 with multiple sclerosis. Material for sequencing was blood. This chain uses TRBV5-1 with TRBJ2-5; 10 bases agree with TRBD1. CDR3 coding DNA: TGCGCCAGCAGCTTGGTGGGGACAGGGGCCGGCCAAGAGACCCAGTACTTC. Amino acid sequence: CASSLVGTGAGQETQYF.